Presented here are 30 T cell receptor beta chains from one specimen sequenced in a study of blood T cell repertoires in COVID-19. The assay was immunoSEQ multiplex PCR, and TCRdb's table has in-frame clones only and misses some. The table has 150,000 to 200,000 clones, roughly 79% seen once. Material for sequencing was peripheral blood. The receptor source for this set is a woman at least 80 years old with acute or convalescent COVID-19.

V gene TRBV6-5 combines with J gene TRBJ2-1; D possibly corresponds to TRBD2 (5 bases). The CDR3 length is 14 residues. V dropped 10 bases and J dropped 7 bases, with 20 bases sitting between them. The germline CDR1 and CDR2 sequences are MNHEY and SVGAGI. CDR3 sequence: CATSSLKVVNEQFF. The CDR3 nucleotides read TGTGCCACCTCTAGCCTAAAGGTTGTGAATGAGCAGTTCTTC.

The genes are TRBV7-9 and TRBJ2-7, with D perhaps matching TRBD1 (7 bases). V was cut by 2 bases and J by 5 bases, with 16 bases left in between. Germline V gene lookup returns CDR1 SEHNR and CDR2 FQNEAQ (reference sequence). There are 15 residues in the CDR3. The CDR3 spells CASSLSRGVRNEQYF. As DNA, the CDR3 is TGTGCCAGCAGCTTATCCAGGGGGGTGAGGAACGAGCAGTACTTC.

V usage is TRBV6-5 and J usage is TRBJ2-1; a possible D gene is TRBD2 (5 bases). Trimming pared 7 bases from V and 10 bases from J, leaving 17 bases between. The CDR3 extends over 13 amino acids. CDR1 MNHEY and CDR2 SVGAGI come from the germline V gene. CDR3 DNA: TGTGCCAGCACCAAAAACGCAGGAGGAGAGCAGTTCTTC. It translates to CASTKNAGGEQFF.

In DNA form, the CDR3 reads TGTGCCAGTATGAAATACAGGGACGATCAGCCCCAGCATTTT. As protein: CASMKYRDDQPQHF. The rearrangement links TRBV19 to TRBJ1-5; tentative D call: TRBD1 (6 bases). This CDR3 is built from 14 residues. The V end was cut by 7 bases, the J end by 5 bases, with 15 bases between. CDR1 and CDR2 (germline): LNHDA, SQIVND (reference sequence).

V gene TRBV5-1 combines with J gene TRBJ2-7; TRBD2 matches at 7 bases. The CDR3 runs to 14 residues. Germline assignment: CDR1 SGHRS and CDR2 YFSETQ. The trim removed 2 bases at V and 7 bases at J, leaving 9 bases unmatched. Here the CDR3 reads CASSLTGGPEEQYF. The CDR3 DNA sequence: TGCGCCAGCAGCTTAACGGGAGGTCCGGAAGAGCAGTACTTC.

The CDR3 coding sequence is TGCGCCAGCAGTACCGGACAGGGGCTACGTGAAGCTTTCTTT. Protein product: CASSTGQGLREAFF. The V gene is TRBV5-1, the J gene TRBJ1-1, with 9 bases aligning to TRBD1. The CDR3 length is 14 residues. Germline V gene sequence: CDR1 SGHRS, CDR2 YFSETQ. The ends lost 5 bases at V and 7 bases at J; junction bases unmatched: 9.

V is TRBV5-1 and J is TRBJ2-3; no definite D call. Germline V gene sequence: CDR1 SGHRS, CDR2 YFSETQ. V gave up 0 bases and J gave up 2 bases, with 13 bases separating them. This CDR3 has 16 residues. Written as DNA, the CDR3 is TGCGCCAGCAGCTTGGCCAGGTGGGCCAACACAGATACGCAGTATTTT. Protein sequence: CASSLARWANTDTQYF.

The V gene is TRBV6-5, the J gene TRBJ1-1, with D possibly matching TRBD1 (5 bases). Trimming pared 6 bases from V and 4 bases from J, leaving 12 bases between. Looked up from germline, CDR1 is MNHEY and CDR2 is SVGAGI. The CDR3 extends over 13 amino acids. The DNA for the CDR3 is TGTGCCAGCAGCATGCAGGGTTTCACTGAAGCTTTCTTT. Translating gives CASSMQGFTEAFF.

The J gene is TRBJ2-5, the V gene TRBV27, with 12 bases identical to TRBD2. The CDR3 runs 16 residues. CDR1 and CDR2 (germline): MNHEY, SMNVEV (reference sequence). Trimming took 4 bases from V and 5 from J; bases not matched to a gene: 8. In nucleotides, the CDR3 is TGTGCCAGCAGTTCTCTAGCGGGAGGGCCGGGGGAGACCCAGTACTTC. It encodes CASSSLAGGPGETQYF.

This chain uses TRBV4-1 with TRBJ1-5, with D possibly matching TRBD1 (6 bases). With 0 bases removed from V and 8 bases from J, the gap between germline ends came to 17 bases. Germline V gene lookup returns CDR1 MGHRA and CDR2 YSYEKL. The CDR3 totals 16 residues. The DNA for the CDR3 is TGCGCCAGCAGCCAAGAAGGGGGGGCACGTCAAAAGCCCCAGCATTTT. Residues: CASSQEGGARQKPQHF.

This chain joins TRBV6-5 and TRBJ1-2; perhaps TRBD1 as D (5 bases). Germline V lookup: CDR1 MNHEY, CDR2 SVGAGI. V was shortened by 2 bases and J by 2 bases, with 9 bases between the two germline ends. CDR3 size: 14 residues. CDR3 bases: TGTGCCAGCAGTTACCTGGACAAAAACTATGGCTACACCTTC. Translated: CASSYLDKNYGYTF.

The chain recombines TRBV5-1 with TRBJ2-3; 7 bases map to TRBD2. The CDR3 consists of 15 residues. J was trimmed by 6 bases and V by 2 bases; bases with no gene match: 9. Germline V lookup: CDR1 SGHRS, CDR2 YFSETQ. The CDR3 region has the DNA TGCGCCAGCAGCTTAGGAGGGAGGGCCTGGGATACGCAGTATTTT. Encoded protein: CASSLGGRAWDTQYF.

V gene TRBV7-2 combines with J gene TRBJ1-1; D remains ambiguous. Looked up from germline, CDR1 is SGHTA and CDR2 is FQGNSA. The CDR3 extends over 13 amino acids. V was shortened by 0 bases and J by 1 base, with 3 bases between the two germline ends. The CDR3 region has the DNA TGTGCCAGCAGCTTAGCCAAGAACACTGAAGCTTTCTTT. Protein product: CASSLAKNTEAFF.

The rearrangement uses TRBV4-3 and TRBJ2-1; 8 nucleotides match TRBD1. CDR3 length: 14 residues. Germline loops: CDR1 LGHNA, CDR2 YSLEER. With V trimmed by 2 bases and J by 8 bases, 5 bases remained unmatched. The CDR3 region has the DNA TGCGCCAGCAGCCAACTAGAGACAGGGGATGAGCAGTTCTTC. As protein: CASSQLETGDEQFF.

This chain uses TRBV7-6 with TRBJ2-2; TRBD1 agrees at 7 bases. The junction had 10 bases not matched to a gene; V was cut back by 6 bases and J by 6 bases. Germline V lookup: CDR1 SGHVS, CDR2 FNYEAQ. CDR3 size: 15 residues. CDR3 nucleotide sequence: TGTGCCAGCAGGCCCGGGACAGCAAGGTCCGGGGAGCTGTTTTTT. Residues: CASRPGTARSGELFF.

The chain couples TRBV19 to TRBJ2-4; 7 bases align to TRBD2. The V gene's germline CDR1 is LNHDA and CDR2 SQIVND (reference sequence). Germline trimming cut 2 bases from V and 7 bases from J; bases unmatched to any gene: 5. The CDR3 covers 14 residues. The CDR3 region has the DNA TGTGCCAGTAGTATAACCGGCGGGAGTAACATTCAGTACTTC. Its protein product is CASSITGGSNIQYF.

The chain links TRBV7-9 to TRBJ1-5, with D tentatively TRBD1 (6 bases). V was trimmed by 0 bases and J by 3 bases, leaving 9 bases between them. Germline-derived CDR1 and CDR2 are SEHNR and FQNEAQ (reference sequence). The CDR3 is 15 amino acids. The CDR3 nucleotides read TGTGCCAGCAGCTTAGCAGGGGGTTCCAATCAGCCCCAGCATTTT. Its translation is CASSLAGGSNQPQHF. The complete variable domain, with remaining parts taken from reference TRBV7-9 and TRBJ1-5, reads DTGVSQNPRHKITKRGQNVTFRCDPISEHNRLYWYRQTLGQGPEFLTYFQNEAQLEKSRLLSDRFSAERPKGSFSTLEIQRTEQGDSAMYLCASSLAGGSNQPQHFGDGTRLSIL.

The table lists this clone with a few counts. The V call is TRBV3-1 (or the pseudogene TRBV3-2), the J call TRBJ2-1, with D unclear. CDR3 size: 13 residues. V gave up 3 bases and J gave up 5 bases, with 8 bases separating them. Germline CDR1 and CDR2: LGHDT and YNNKEL (reference sequence). CDR3 coding DNA: TGTGCCAGCAGCCAGGGCTACCACAATGAGCAGTTCTTC. Translating it yields CASSQGYHNEQFF.

In its sample, this clone was seen once. The V gene is TRBV4-3, the J gene TRBJ2-5; 8 bases map to TRBD2. V lost 0 bases and J lost 2; bases outside the gene matches: 5. This CDR3 is built from 16 residues. The germline V gene has CDR1 LGHNA and CDR2 YSLEER. The CDR3, as DNA: TGCGCCAGCAGCCAAGAAGGGGTAGCGGGACAAGAGACCCAGTACTTC. Translating it yields CASSQEGVAGQETQYF.

The count of this clone is one. This rearrangement joins TRBV29-1 to TRBJ1-2; 9 bases align to TRBD1. This CDR3 has 15 amino acids. V lost 3 bases and J lost 4; bases outside the gene matches: 9. The V gene's germline CDR1 is SQVTM and CDR2 ANQGSEA. The CDR3 is CSVDPWDRASYGYTF. As DNA, the CDR3 is TGCAGCGTTGACCCTTGGGACAGGGCTAGCTATGGCTACACCTTC.

The chain couples TRBV3-1 (or the pseudogene TRBV3-2) to TRBJ2-3; 7 bases fit TRBD2. The CDR3 has 14 residues. V dropped 5 bases and J dropped 6; count of bases not matched to a gene: 8. Germline V gene data show CDR1 as LGHDT and CDR2 as YNNKEL (reference sequence). The CDR3 protein is CASSSVEGGDTQYF. In DNA form, the CDR3 reads TGTGCCAGCAGCTCCGTTGAGGGAGGGGATACGCAGTATTTT.

The rearrangement links TRBV29-1 to TRBJ2-1; 7 bases are shared with TRBD2. The trim removed 1 base at V and 1 base at J, leaving 1 base unmatched. The CDR3 length is 14 residues. CDR1 SQVTM and CDR2 ANQGSEA come from the germline V gene. This CDR3 is CSVEGRESYNEQFF. The CDR3 DNA is TGCAGCGTTGAAGGGCGGGAGTCCTACAATGAGCAGTTCTTC.

The chain carries TRBV12-5 and TRBJ1-1, with 7 nucleotides matching TRBD1. This CDR3 spans 12 amino acids. With 7 bases clipped from V and 10 bases from J, the junction kept 9 bases outside the gene matches. Germline V gene data show CDR1 as LGHNT and CDR2 as FRNRAP. The CDR3 loop is CASAANRGSAFF. In nucleotides, the CDR3 is TGTGCTAGTGCCGCCAACAGGGGATCAGCTTTCTTT.

This clone came up a few times. The chain is built from TRBV5-1 and TRBJ1-2; possibly TRBD1 for D (6 bases). In germline, CDR1 is SGHRS, CDR2 YFSETQ. This CDR3 is built from 13 residues. The V and J ends lost 0 bases and 6 bases respectively, with 9 bases between them. The CDR3 nucleotides read TGCGCCAGCAGCTTGGAGGCAGGGGATGGCTACACCTTC. Its protein is CASSLEAGDGYTF.

V gene TRBV21-1 combines with J gene TRBJ1-1; the table's D call, TRBD1, was not checked against the DNA. TRBV21-1 is a listed pseudogene. The CDR3 covers 14 residues. CDR3 in amino acids: CASRKGQGNTEAFF. The CDR3 DNA sequence: TGTGCCAGCAGAAAGGGACAGGGTAATACTGAAGCTTTCTTT.

The chain employs TRBV12-5 and TRBJ2-1; TRBD2 aligns across 8 bases. The germline gives CDR1 LGHNT, CDR2 FRNRAP. V shed 2 bases, J shed 4 bases, and the junction held 16 bases outside the gene matches. CDR3 size: 19 residues. The CDR3 is CASGLRGFGGRKGYNEQFF. CDR3 nucleotide sequence: TGTGCTAGTGGTTTGAGGGGCTTCGGCGGGAGGAAGGGGTACAATGAGCAGTTCTTC.

The chain links TRBV3-1 (or the pseudogene TRBV3-2) to TRBJ2-1, with 12 bases fitting TRBD2. J lost 0 bases, V lost 2 bases, and 11 bases had no gene match. CDR3 length: 20 residues. The germline V gene has CDR1 LGHDT and CDR2 YNNKEL (reference sequence). In DNA form, the CDR3 reads TGTGCCAGCAGCCAAACGCCGGGACTAGCGGGTCGGAGCTCCTACAATGAGCAGTTCTTC. This translates into CASSQTPGLAGRSSYNEQFF.

The chain is built from TRBV7-7 and TRBJ2-1, with 14 positions matching TRBD2. The CDR3 extends over 18 amino acids. CDR1 is SSHAT, CDR2 FNYEAQ, per germline (reference sequence). V shed 5 bases and J 1 base; nucleotides not matched to a gene: 7. The CDR3 loop reads CASSPGLAGVVSYNEQFF. The CDR3 region has the DNA TGTGCCAGCAGCCCGGGACTAGCGGGAGTGGTTTCCTACAATGAGCAGTTCTTC.

This clone was recorded many times. This chain joins TRBV7-9 and TRBJ2-3; the match to TRBD2 covers 9 bases. From germline, CDR1 is SEHNR and CDR2 FQNEAQ (reference sequence). With 5 bases clipped from V and 3 bases from J, the junction kept 9 bases outside the gene matches. The CDR3 is made up of 16 amino acids. CDR3 bases: TGTGCCAGCAGCGCCCTAGCGGGACGAGGTACAGATACGCAGTATTTT. Amino acids: CASSALAGRGTDTQYF.

The chain uses TRBV5-6 and TRBJ2-1; D gene unclear. The V and J ends lost 2 bases and 0 bases respectively, with 9 bases between them. This CDR3 contains 15 residues. Germline CDR1 SGHDT, CDR2 YYEEEE. The chain's CDR3 is CASSLLLSSYNEQFF. CDR3 DNA sequence: TGTGCCAGCAGCTTACTCCTGAGCTCCTACAATGAGCAGTTCTTC.